The clone carrying this T cell receptor (beta chain) was recorded only once. Antigen specificity is unknown. V lost 1 base and J lost 8; bases outside the gene matches: 9. Per the germline V gene, CDR1 is SGHTA and CDR2 is FQGNSA. The CDR3 has 16 residues. The data originate from a study of blood T cells in healthy people across ages. About the study: There was about one barcoded beta molecule captured by template switching per two T cells. Study-level findings and limits: Per-million-T-cell TCR beta diversity fell roughly linearly with age. Correlation between TCR beta diversity and naive T cell percentage was strong.

Using a J-beta primer mix together with a sample-barcoded 5' primer, a second PCR was run for about 7 to 12 cycles. TCRdb called the 5' RACE reads again in MiXCR, with one record for every CDR3 protein. The sample carries 1.4 million to 1.5 million distinct CDR3 sequences, 35% to 45% recorded once. This TCR came from a woman aged 18-29 years in good health. This sequence joins TRBV7-2 and TRBJ2-1; TRBD2 matches 9 bases. Source material: blood. The CDR3 sequence is CASSLDGGRAPDEQFF. CDR3 DNA sequence: TGTGCCAGCAGCTTAGATGGCGGGAGGGCCCCAGATGAGCAGTTCTTC.